This entry lists 31 T cell receptor beta chains sequenced from one sample in a study of T-cell memory formation after mild COVID-19. TCRdb independently ran MiXCR on the 5' RACE reads; one entry per CDR3 protein. Of under 300,000 distinct CDR3 sequences listed, approximately 7.6% are singletons. Specimen: PBMCs or a T cell subset sorted from them (not recorded which). Source of these receptors: a man between 18 and 29 years old who had mild COVID-19 (a few samples of this study predate the infection). Cell type and time point are not known.

This clonotype was seen at least ten times. The chain couples TRBV5-1 to TRBJ1-5; a possible D gene is TRBD1 (5 bases). Between the trimmed V and J ends, which lost 6 bases and 11 bases, there was a span of 15 bases. From germline, CDR1 is SGHRS and CDR2 YFSETQ. The CDR3 runs to 12 residues. CDR3 amino acids: CASIRSGGSQHF. DNA for the CDR3: TGCGCCAGCATTCGGAGCGGGGGGTCCCAGCATTTT. Full variable domain (remainder filled in from reference TRBV5-1 and TRBJ1-5): KAGVTQTPRYLIKTRGQQVTLSCSPISGHRSVSWYQQTPGQGLQFLFEYFSETQRNKGNFPGRFSGRQFSNSRSEMNVSTLELGDSALYLCASIRSGGSQHFGDGTRLSIL.

V usage is TRBV5-1 and J usage is TRBJ1-1; D might be TRBD1 (6 bases). The CDR3 loop spans 14 amino acids. With 2 bases removed from V and 3 bases from J, the gap between germline ends came to 11 bases. Germline V CDR1 and CDR2: SGHRS, YFSETQ. DNA of the CDR3: TGCGCCAGCAGCTTACAGGGACTCGACACTGAAGCTTTCTTT. Protein product: CASSLQGLDTEAFF.

This chain connects TRBV5-1 to TRBJ2-5; D is unclear. The germline V gene has CDR1 SGHRS and CDR2 YFSETQ. The CDR3 extends over 13 amino acids. The ends were cut back, 3 bases at V and 2 bases at J, with 8 bases in the middle. CDR3 sequence (DNA): TGCGCCAGCAGCTGGGCGACTCAAGAGACCCAGTACTTC. Protein sequence: CASSWATQETQYF.

This clonotype was counted a few times. The V gene is TRBV4-3, the J gene TRBJ2-7; D gene ambiguous. V dropped 0 bases and J dropped 2 bases, with 11 bases sitting between them. The CDR3 is 15 residues long. From germline, CDR1 is LGHNA and CDR2 YSLEER. The chain's CDR3 is CASSQDSGRTYEQYF. The CDR3 nucleotides read TGCGCCAGCAGCCAAGATTCGGGCCGAACCTACGAGCAGTACTTC.

The chain links TRBV6-5 to TRBJ1-4, with D possibly being TRBD1 (6 bases). Germline CDR1 and CDR2: MNHEY and SVGAGI. The CDR3 totals 15 residues. V was cut by 3 bases and J by 8 bases, with 16 bases left in between. In DNA form, the CDR3 reads TGTGCCAGCAGTTATTCGGGGGGGCGAAGAGAAAAACTGTTTTTT. Its protein product is CASSYSGGRREKLFF.

The sample holds many counts of this clonotype. CDR3 loop: CASSQEGSNYGYTF. CDR3 in DNA: TGTGCCAGCAGCCAAGAAGGGTCTAACTATGGCTACACCTTC. V and J are TRBV4-2 and TRBJ1-2; unclear D gene. The CDR3 is 14 residues long. Germline values: CDR1 LGHNA, CDR2 YNFKEQ. V lost 0 bases and J 0 bases, leaving 5 bases between the germline ends.

Many counts were recorded for this clonotype. The CDR3 here is CASSYDQGETQYF. The CDR3 region has the DNA TGTGCCAGCAGTTACGATCAGGGAGAGACCCAGTACTTC. The V and J genes are TRBV6-5 and TRBJ2-5, with D possibly matching TRBD1 (5 bases). V lost 2 bases, J lost 4 bases, and 8 bases lay in between. The CDR3 contains 13 residues. Germline CDR1 reads MNHEY; CDR2 reads SVGAGI.

This clonotype was counted a single time. The V and J genes are TRBV4-3 and TRBJ1-2; TRBD1 matches 7 bases. V lost 3 bases and J lost 7; bases outside the gene matches: 8. CDR3 length equals 14 residues. Looked up from germline, CDR1 is LGHNA and CDR2 is YSLEER. Here the CDR3 DNA reads TGCGCCAGCAGCCAGAGACAGGGATGGATTGGCTACACCTTC. This translates into CASSQRQGWIGYTF.

The chain couples TRBV10-3 to TRBJ2-3; 10 bases map to TRBD2. J was trimmed by 0 bases and V by 3 bases; bases with no gene match: 12. CDR1 ENHRY and CDR2 SYGVKD come from the germline V gene. The CDR3 consists of 19 residues. The chain's CDR3 is CAISDGSGGAPTSTDTQYF. The CDR3 DNA is TGTGCCATCAGTGATGGAAGCGGGGGGGCCCCTACTAGCACAGATACGCAGTATTTT.

This clonotype was counted a few times. The chain couples TRBV5-1 to TRBJ2-3; D may be TRBD2 (5 bases). CDR1 and CDR2 from the germline V gene are SGHRS and YFSETQ. This CDR3 has 14 amino acids. V lost 0 bases, J lost 5 bases, and 10 bases lay in between. The CDR3 loop is CASSLGRGIDTQYF. Written as DNA, the CDR3 is TGCGCCAGCAGCTTGGGCCGGGGAATAGATACGCAGTATTTT.

DNA for the CDR3: TGTGCCAGCCGGCGTGAGCGGAGCACAGATACGCAGTATTTT. Its protein product is CASRRERSTDTQYF. This rearrangement joins TRBV2 to TRBJ2-3; TRBD2 might be the D (5 bases). CDR3 length equals 14 residues. Germline CDR1 and CDR2: SNHLY and FYNNEI. The ends were cut back, 8 bases at V and 0 bases at J, with 12 bases in the middle. Full variable domain (missing parts from reference TRBV2 and TRBJ2-3): EPEVTQTPSHQVTQMGQEVILRCVPISNHLYFYWYRQILGQKVEFLVSFYNNEISEKSEIFDDQFSVERPDGSNFTLKIRSTKLEDSAMYFCASRRERSTDTQYFGPGTRLTVL.

The chain has TRBV6-5 and TRBJ2-5; 7 positions agree with TRBD2. This CDR3 is built from 15 residues. Germline trimming cut 2 bases from V and 2 bases from J; bases unmatched to any gene: 5. From germline, CDR1 is MNHEY and CDR2 SVGAGI. The CDR3 reads CASSYISGLQETQYF. In DNA, the CDR3 is TGTGCCAGCAGTTACATTAGCGGGCTTCAAGAGACCCAGTACTTC.

The rearrangement joins TRBV7-2 to TRBJ1-2; a weak D match, TRBD1 (5 bases). This CDR3 contains 17 residues. Germline V gene lookup returns CDR1 SGHTA and CDR2 FQGNSA. Trimming stripped 4 bases from V and 7 bases from J, with 25 bases between. The CDR3 loop reads CASSSQGVPGIIRGYTF. CDR3 in DNA: TGTGCCAGCAGCTCCCAAGGGGTGCCGGGAATCATACGTGGCTACACCTTC.

This clonotype was seen ten or more times. The J gene is TRBJ1-5, the V gene TRBV10-3; 7 bases are shared with TRBD1. CDR1 and CDR2 from the germline V gene are ENHRY and SYGVKD. Trimming cost V 6 bases and J 4 bases; bases outside gene matches: 3. This CDR3 has 13 amino acids. The CDR3 DNA follows: TGTGCCATCAGGGGGACAGAGAATCAGCCCCAGCATTTT. Translation gives CAIRGTENQPQHF.

This clonotype was detected a few times. A read error may account for a junction end that differs from germline. CDR3 nucleotides: TGTGCCAGCAGTTCTGGGGGGCGGAACACTGAAGCTTTCTTT. Translating it yields CASSSGGRNTEAFF. The chain recombines TRBV5-1 with TRBJ1-1, with D perhaps matching TRBD1 (6 bases). Germline lookup yields CDR1 SGHRS and CDR2 YFSETQ. The CDR3 is made up of 14 amino acids.

This clonotype was found a few times. V usage is TRBV7-3 and J usage is TRBJ2-2; a possible D gene is TRBD1 (6 bases). Trimming shortened V by 5 bases and J by 10 bases, and 17 bases separated the two germline ends. This CDR3 has 14 amino acids. Germline CDR1 SGHTA, CDR2 FQGTGA. The CDR3 nucleotides read TGTGCCAGCAGCCCCAGCGCAGGGGCAAAGGAGCTGTTTTTT. This encodes CASSPSAGAKELFF.

This chain links TRBV7-2 with TRBJ2-1; unclear D gene. With 5 bases removed from V and 0 bases from J, the gap between germline ends came to 5 bases. Per the germline V gene, CDR1 is SGHTA and CDR2 is FQGNSA. The CDR3 consists of 13 residues. Written as DNA, the CDR3 is TGTGCCAGCAGCATTTACTCCTACAATGAGCAGTTCTTC. Its protein is CASSIYSYNEQFF. The full variable domain, with the rest looked up from reference TRBV7-2 and TRBJ2-1, is GAGVSQSPSNKVTEKGKDVELRCDPISGHTALYWYRQSLGQGLEFLIYFQGNSAPDKSGLPSDRFSAERTGGSVSTLTIQRTQQEDSAVYLCASSIYSYNEQFFGPGTRLTVL.

This clonotype has only a few counts. The chain is built from TRBV5-1 and TRBJ2-3; TRBD2 agrees at 9 bases. The CDR3 covers 15 residues. Trimming took 3 bases from V and 0 from J; bases not matched to a gene: 2. Germline CDR1 is SGHRS and CDR2 is YFSETQ. CDR3 in DNA: TGCGCCAGCAGCTCGGGACTAGCTAGCACAGATACGCAGTATTTT. Translating it yields CASSSGLASTDTQYF.

This clonotype appeared a few times. V is TRBV18 and J is TRBJ1-2; D ambiguous. CDR3 size: 14 residues. With 1 base removed from V and 3 bases from J, the gap between germline ends came to 9 bases. Germline V gene data show CDR1 as KGHSH and CDR2 as LQKENI. This CDR3 reads CASSPRAGDYGYTF. In DNA, the CDR3 is TGTGCCAGCTCACCACGGGCAGGTGACTATGGCTACACCTTC.

This clonotype occurred a few times. The chain is built from TRBV20-1 and TRBJ1-1, with D perhaps matching TRBD1 (6 bases). CDR3 size: 14 residues. CDR1 is DFQATT, CDR2 SNEGSKA, per germline (reference sequence). Between the trimmed V and J ends, which lost 5 bases and 0 bases, there was a span of 13 bases. The CDR3 protein is CSAGRGSMNTEAFF. The CDR3 DNA reads TGCAGTGCTGGGAGGGGGTCCATGAACACTGAAGCTTTCTTT.

The chain uses TRBV7-9 and TRBJ1-1; 11 positions match TRBD1. The V gene's germline CDR1 is SEHNR and CDR2 FQNEAQ (reference sequence). The junction had 6 bases not matched to a gene; V was cut back by 7 bases and J by 5 bases. The CDR3 length is 14 residues. Here the CDR3 reads CASKGRDRGTEAFF. The CDR3 nucleotides read TGTGCCAGCAAAGGTCGGGACAGGGGGACTGAAGCTTTCTTT.

This clonotype occurred a few times. The rearrangement uses TRBV9 and TRBJ2-5; 12 bases agree with TRBD1. The V gene end was trimmed by 0 bases and the J gene end by 4 bases; junction bases not matched to a gene: 7. Germline V lookup: CDR1 SGDLS, CDR2 YYNGEE. This CDR3 is 17 amino acids long. The DNA for the CDR3 is TGTGCCAGCAGCGTAGCCCGGGACAGGGGGCAAGGAGAGACCCAGTACTTC. Amino acids: CASSVARDRGQGETQYF.

There are a few counts of this clonotype. J is TRBJ1-1 and V is TRBV3-1; weak D call: TRBD1 (5 bases). This CDR3 contains 14 residues. V dropped 4 bases and J dropped 4 bases, with 13 bases sitting between them. Germline values: CDR1 LGHDT, CDR2 YNNKEL (reference sequence). CDR3 DNA sequence: TGTGCCAGCAGCCCCCGGGACCGGGGCACTGAAGCTTTCTTT. Protein: CASSPRDRGTEAFF.

This clonotype was seen more than once but under ten times. The V and J genes are TRBV20-1 and TRBJ1-5; D uncertain. Germline V CDR1 and CDR2: DFQATT, SNEGSKA (reference sequence). CDR3 length: 13 residues. V was trimmed by 2 bases and J by 0 bases, leaving 5 bases between them. The CDR3 nucleotides are TGCAGTGCTAGAATGTATAGCAATCAGCCCCAGCATTTT. Protein: CSARMYSNQPQHF.

The table lists this clonotype with many counts. The V gene is TRBV5-1, the J gene TRBJ2-3; 11 bases agree with TRBD2. Trimming took 1 base from V and 4 from J; bases not matched to a gene: 11. Germline CDR1 is SGHRS and CDR2 is YFSETQ. This CDR3 contains 18 residues. CDR3 coding DNA: TGCGCCAGCAGCTTGAGGGCTAGCGGGGGGCTAGGACCAGATACGCAGTATTTT. Translating gives CASSLRASGGLGPDTQYF.

This chain links TRBV19 with TRBJ1-1; tentative D call: TRBD1 (5 bases). The CDR3 consists of 15 residues. CDR1 LNHDA and CDR2 SQIVND come from the germline V gene (reference sequence). V dropped 1 base and J dropped 11 bases, with 20 bases sitting between them. The CDR3 protein is CASSIGTGTTHGAFF. The CDR3 DNA sequence: TGTGCCAGTAGTATAGGAACCGGGACCACCCACGGGGCTTTCTTT.

This clonotype appeared a few times. CDR3 amino acids: CASRPTYRGLSGNTIYF. For the CDR3, the DNA is TGTGCCAGCAGACCCACCTACAGGGGACTCTCTGGAAACACCATATATTTT. V usage is TRBV27 and J usage is TRBJ1-3, with 7 nucleotides matching TRBD1. The CDR3 length is 17 residues. V lost 6 bases to trimming and J lost 0 bases; unmatched junction nucleotides: 11. Germline CDR1 reads MNHEY; CDR2 reads SMNVEV (reference sequence).

In its sample, this clonotype was seen a few times. The chain employs TRBV6-5 and TRBJ2-1; D possibly corresponds to TRBD1 (5 bases). V shed 2 bases and J shed 5 bases, with 13 bases lying between them. The CDR3 runs 15 residues. CDR1 is MNHEY, CDR2 SVGAGI, per germline. The CDR3: CASSYTPTADNEQFF. The CDR3 region has the DNA TGTGCCAGCAGTTACACCCCGACAGCCGACAATGAGCAGTTCTTC.

The rearrangement uses TRBV12-3 or TRBV12-4 and TRBJ2-7; D is ambiguous. V lost 4 bases to trimming and J lost 6 bases, with 13 bases between them. The CDR3 is 13 amino acids. The CDR3, as DNA: TGTGCCAGCAGTTCCCATTATCCGGCCGAGCAGTACGTC. Translated, it gives CASSSHYPAEQYV.

The rearrangement uses TRBV4-1 and TRBJ2-5; 9 nucleotides align to TRBD2. Germline V gene data show CDR1 as MGHRA and CDR2 as YSYEKL. The CDR3 has 15 residues. Trimming cost V 1 base and J 5 bases; bases outside gene matches: 5. The CDR3 protein is CASSQVLAGTETQYF. The DNA of the CDR3 is TGCGCCAGCAGCCAAGTCCTAGCGGGGACGGAGACCCAGTACTTC.

This clonotype appeared many times. The V call is TRBV12-3 or TRBV12-4, the J call TRBJ2-2; a possible D gene is TRBD2 (6 bases). The V and J ends lost 6 bases and 3 bases respectively, with 20 bases between them. The CDR3 runs to 17 residues. The CDR3 loop is CASSPEGTAWDTGELFF. For the CDR3, the DNA is TGTGCCAGCAGCCCTGAGGGGACTGCTTGGGACACCGGGGAGCTGTTTTTT.